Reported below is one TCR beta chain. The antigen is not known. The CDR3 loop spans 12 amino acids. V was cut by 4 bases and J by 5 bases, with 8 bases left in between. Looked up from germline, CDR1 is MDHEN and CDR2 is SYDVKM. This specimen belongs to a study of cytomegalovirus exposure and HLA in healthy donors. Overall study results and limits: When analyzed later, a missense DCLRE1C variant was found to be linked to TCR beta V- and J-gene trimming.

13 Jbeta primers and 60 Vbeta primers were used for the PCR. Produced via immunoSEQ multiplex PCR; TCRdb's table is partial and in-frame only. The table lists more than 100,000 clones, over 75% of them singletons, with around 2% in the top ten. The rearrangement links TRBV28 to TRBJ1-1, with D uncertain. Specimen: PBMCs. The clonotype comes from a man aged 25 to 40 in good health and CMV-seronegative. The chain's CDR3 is CASSSTSTEAFF. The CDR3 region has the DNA TGTGCCAGCAGTTCCACTTCTACTGAAGCTTTCTTT. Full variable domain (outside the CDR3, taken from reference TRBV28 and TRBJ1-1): DVKVTQSSRYLVKRTGEKVFLECVQDMDHENMFWYRQDPGLGLRLIYFSYDVKMKEKGDIPEGYSVSREKKERFSLILESASTNQTSMYLCASSSTSTEAFFGQGTRLTVV.